The T cell receptor (beta chain) described here comes from a study of blood T cell repertoires in COVID-19. The CDR3 spans 15 residues. Germline trimming cut 7 bases from V and 5 bases from J; bases unmatched to any gene: 9. Germline CDR1 MNHEY, CDR2 SVGAGI. Assay: immunoSEQ multiplex PCR; the TCRdb copy retains only in-frame clones and omits some. Of some 230,000 clones listed, about nine tenths were seen once; the top ten hold about 2%. The sample was peripheral blood. The chain recombines TRBV6-5 with TRBJ2-2; 8 bases line up with TRBD2. The TCR originated in a man aged 30 to 45 who had recovered from COVID-19. Here the CDR3 reads CASIYSGVGTGELFF. Here the CDR3 DNA reads TGTGCCAGCATCTATAGCGGGGTAGGGACCGGGGAGCTGTTTTTT.